This passage covers 4 T cell receptor beta chains from one sample sequenced in a study of shared clonotypes between healthy human individuals (dated by TCRdb to about 2020). The library was produced with the immunoSEQ multiplex PCR assay. TCRdb limited this immuneACCESS table to in-frame rearrangements with V and J called. A share of clones is missing; checked studies link under half to unresolved V genes, and the rest is unexplained. The sample table lists 2 million to 3 million clones, roughly 93% of them with a count of one. Roughly 0.39% of the sample belongs to the ten largest clones. The specimen sequenced was naive CD4+ T cells from PBMCs. Reading the label with the study, this specimen's cell subset or site is: CD45RA+ positively selected. Every receptor here comes from a man aged 18 to 35 in good health. Some clones in this sample may be carry-over from other donors' samples.

The V call is TRBV2, the J call TRBJ2-3; no clear D gene. The CDR3 contains 10 residues. Germline lookup yields CDR1 SNHLY and CDR2 FYNNEI. Trimming took off 8 bases at V and 3 bases at J, with 3 bases between the two ends. The CDR3 nucleotides are TGTGCCAGCGAAACAGATACGCAGTATTTT. Its translation is CASETDTQYF. Full variable domain (missing parts from reference TRBV2 and TRBJ2-3): EPEVTQTPSHQVTQMGQEVILRCVPISNHLYFYWYRQILGQKVEFLVSFYNNEISEKSEIFDDQFSVERPDGSNFTLKIRSTKLEDSAMYFCASETDTQYFGPGTRLTVL.

The chain links TRBV7-9 to TRBJ2-7; D not resolved. Germline lookup yields CDR1 SEHNR and CDR2 FQNEAQ (reference sequence). The CDR3 consists of 12 residues. V gave up 1 base and J gave up 7 bases, with 8 bases separating them. The CDR3 loop is CASSLGTREQYF. CDR3 coding DNA: TGTGCCAGCAGCTTAGGGACCAGAGAGCAGTACTTC.

This chain connects TRBV5-6 to TRBJ2-7; unclear D gene. Germline V lookup: CDR1 SGHDT, CDR2 YYEEEE. The CDR3 sequence is 16 residues long. V was shortened by 0 bases and J by 3 bases, with 16 bases between the two germline ends. CDR3 residues: CASSLAGNGRFYEQYF. CDR3 nucleotide sequence: TGTGCCAGCAGCTTGGCCGGTAACGGAAGATTCTACGAGCAGTACTTC. Complete variable domain (other parts from reference TRBV5-6 and TRBJ2-7): DAGVTQSPTHLIKTRGQQVTLRCSPKSGHDTVSWYQQALGQGPQFIFQYYEEEERQRGNFPDRFSGHQFPNYSSELNVNALLLGDSALYLCASSLAGNGRFYEQYFGPGTRLTVT.

The CDR3 loop is CASSLTDSQETQYF. The CDR3 DNA follows: TGTGCCAGCAGCTTAACGGACAGCCAAGAGACCCAGTACTTC. The V gene is TRBV7-3, the J gene TRBJ2-5; possibly TRBD1 for D (6 bases). The V end lost 0 bases, the J end lost 1 base, and 6 bases lay between the germline ends. CDR1 SGHTA and CDR2 FQGTGA come from the germline V gene. This CDR3 is built from 14 residues.